This TCR beta chain came from a study of post-analysis software for immune sequencing data. Broader study findings: TRBV5-6, TRBV5-1 and TRBV20-1 were among roughly 5 TRBV segments more frequent in patients than controls. Diversity measured as normalized Chao1 was significantly lower in multiple sclerosis patients than in controls.

Unique molecular identifiers had been added to the TCR beta cDNA libraries. TCRdb ran MiXCR on the PCR reads and lists one entry per CDR3 protein. This sample carries about 810,000 distinct CDR3 sequences, about 50% of them seen once, and the ten largest clones take 4.6%. This clonotype was seen more than once but under ten times. The antigen is undetermined. This CDR3 has 13 residues. CDR1 and CDR2 from the germline V gene are SQVTM and ANQGSEA. The TCR comes from a girl aged 10 to 17 with multiple sclerosis. The sequenced sample was blood. The chain employs TRBV29-1 and TRBJ2-1; D may be TRBD2 (7 bases). The CDR3 sequence is CTGGTRAYNEQFF. DNA for the CDR3: TGCACCGGGGGGACACGGGCCTACAATGAGCAGTTCTTC.